The 23 T cell receptor beta chains presented below share a single source sample, sequenced in a study of response to subunit inactivated influenza vaccine. MiXCR, applied by TCRdb to the RT-PCR reads, yields one record per CDR3 protein. The repertoire holds approximately 490,000 distinct CDR3 sequences, under 8.5% seen once, with around 12% in the top ten. Sequences were derived from PBMCs from blood, sampled roughly 24 months after vaccination. Receptors originate from a man aged 50 to 69 who received an inactivated influenza vaccine.

The chain is built from TRBV20-1 and TRBJ2-5, with D maybe TRBD2 (6 bases). CDR1 is DFQATT, CDR2 SNEGSKA, per germline (reference sequence). The V gene lost 1 base and the J gene lost 1 base, with 16 bases spanning the gap. The CDR3 is 16 amino acids. This chain's CDR3 is CSARARRESVQETQYF. For the CDR3, the DNA is TGCAGTGCTAGAGCCCGGAGGGAGTCGGTCCAAGAGACCCAGTACTTC.

This clonotype has only one observation. Being one base from a much bigger clone, this may be a read error. The J gene is TRBJ2-7, the V gene TRBV7-2; possibly TRBD1 for D (5 bases). Germline values: CDR1 SGHTA, CDR2 FQGNSA. CDR3 length equals 12 residues. Trimming left V 5 bases short and J 1 base short, with 6 bases between. CDR3 in DNA: TGTGCCAGCAGCCGACAGTCCTACGAGCAGTACTTC. This codes for CASSRQSYEQYF.

J is TRBJ1-2 and V is TRBV6-5, with a tentative D call TRBD1 (5 bases). From germline, CDR1 is MNHEY and CDR2 SVGAGI. V was shortened by 3 bases and J by 8 bases, with 19 bases between the two germline ends. The CDR3 is 15 amino acids. Written as DNA, the CDR3 is TGTGCCAGCAGTTATTTGCAGGGATTAACGAAGGGCTACACCTTC. Amino acid sequence: CASSYLQGLTKGYTF.

The chain links TRBV11-1 to TRBJ2-3, with D unclear. Germline lookup yields CDR1 SGHAT and CDR2 FQDESV (reference sequence). This CDR3 comprises 14 residues. The V gene lost 2 bases and the J gene lost 3 bases, with 9 bases spanning the gap. CDR3 region: CASSLNLGTDTQYF. The CDR3 DNA reads as TGTGCCAGCAGCTTAAATCTGGGAACAGATACGCAGTATTTT.

This clonotype was detected a few times. This chain uses TRBV15 with TRBJ2-1, with D unresolved. CDR1 LNHNV and CDR2 YYDKDF come from the germline V gene (reference sequence). CDR3 length: 12 residues. The ends were cut back, 5 bases at V and 5 bases at J, with 7 bases in the middle. Written as DNA, the CDR3 is TGTGCCACCAGCTCTATTCACAATGAGCAGTTCTTC. This translates into CATSSIHNEQFF.

This clonotype was counted many times. The chain recombines TRBV7-9 with TRBJ1-1; 8 positions agree with TRBD1. From germline, CDR1 is SEHNR and CDR2 FQNEAQ (reference sequence). The CDR3 totals 15 residues. Trimming removed 3 bases from V and 5 bases from J; junction bases left unmatched: 8. CDR3 DNA sequence: TGTGCCAGCAGCTTGATTAGGACAGGGAATACTGAAGCTTTCTTT. Translating gives CASSLIRTGNTEAFF.

For this clonotype: This is likely an artifact of a read error, given a far larger clone one base away. The J gene is TRBJ2-1, the V gene TRBV7-9; D is undetermined. The better agreement between TRBJ2-7 and the DNA end casts doubt on the J call. Germline loops: CDR1 SEHNR, CDR2 FQNEAQ (reference sequence). The CDR3 runs to 12 residues. In DNA form, the CDR3 reads TGTGCCAGCAGCTTGTCCTACAATGAGCAGTACTTC. It yields the protein CASSLSYNEQYF.

V and J are TRBV29-1 and TRBJ2-4; the D gene is possibly TRBD2 (5 bases). The germline V gene encodes CDR1 SQVTM and CDR2 ANQGSEA. CDR3 size: 13 residues. Trimming took off 3 bases at V and 3 bases at J, with 9 bases between the two ends. Here the CDR3 reads CSVDLAGKNIQYF. The CDR3 region has the DNA TGCAGCGTTGATTTGGCGGGCAAAAACATTCAGTACTTC.

This chain connects TRBV5-1 to TRBJ2-7; D is ambiguous. The CDR3 consists of 15 residues. Per germline, CDR1 SGHRS and CDR2 YFSETQ. Trimming stripped 0 bases from V and 2 bases from J, with 12 bases between. CDR3 DNA sequence: TGCGCCAGCAGCTTGGGCGGATTAGATCCCTACGAGCAGTACTTC. Translating gives CASSLGGLDPYEQYF.

The CDR3 DNA is TGTGCCAGCAGTGAAGACCCCGGTAGGGGAGAGACCCAGTACTTC. It yields the protein CASSEDPGRGETQYF. This chain uses TRBV2 with TRBJ2-5, with D maybe TRBD1 (5 bases). Between the trimmed V and J ends, which lost 1 base and 4 bases, there was a span of 13 bases. The CDR3 length is 15 residues. CDR1 and CDR2 from the germline V gene are SNHLY and FYNNEI. Looking up the rest from reference TRBV2 and TRBJ2-5 gives the full variable domain: EPEVTQTPSHQVTQMGQEVILRCVPISNHLYFYWYRQILGQKVEFLVSFYNNEISEKSEIFDDQFSVERPDGSNFTLKIRSTKLEDSAMYFCASSEDPGRGETQYFGPGTRLLVL.

This chain connects TRBV5-1 to TRBJ2-1; weak D call: TRBD2 (6 bases). CDR1 SGHRS and CDR2 YFSETQ come from the germline V gene. V lost 5 bases and J lost 4, with 19 bases in between. The CDR3 spans 16 residues. This CDR3 is CASSLTAGSKYNEQFF. The CDR3 DNA follows: TGCGCCAGCAGTCTTACGGCGGGGTCCAAGTACAATGAGCAGTTCTTC.

This clonotype has ten or more counts. This chain connects TRBV5-1 to TRBJ2-1, with D hard to call. The V and J ends lost 0 bases and 0 bases respectively, with 10 bases between them. The V gene's germline CDR1 is SGHRS and CDR2 YFSETQ. The length of the CDR3 is 16 residues. Here the CDR3 DNA reads TGCGCCAGCAGCTTGGAGGCAAGGAGCTCCTACAATGAGCAGTTCTTC. It is translated as CASSLEARSSYNEQFF.

A few counts support this clonotype. V gene TRBV20-1 combines with J gene TRBJ2-7, with a weak D call TRBD1 (5 bases). The CDR3 extends over 14 amino acids. V gave up 3 bases and J gave up 0 bases, with 12 bases separating them. The germline gives CDR1 DFQATT, CDR2 SNEGSKA (reference sequence). The CDR3: CSASSRASSYEQYF. CDR3 bases: TGCAGTGCTAGTTCCAGGGCCAGCTCCTACGAGCAGTACTTC.

This clonotype was counted a few times. The chain recombines TRBV6-6 with TRBJ1-2, with 9 nucleotides matching TRBD1. Germline trimming cut 7 bases from V and 8 bases from J; bases unmatched to any gene: 8. CDR3 size: 13 residues. Germline V gene sequence: CDR1 MNHNY, CDR2 SVGAGI (reference sequence). The chain's CDR3 is CASTLGQGWGYTF. DNA for the CDR3: TGTGCCAGCACCCTGGGACAGGGCTGGGGCTACACCTTC.

V gene TRBV28 combines with J gene TRBJ1-2; the D gene is possibly TRBD1 (5 bases). V was cut by 5 bases and J by 11 bases, with 12 bases left in between. The germline V gene encodes CDR1 MDHEN and CDR2 SYDVKM. The CDR3 is 11 amino acids. As DNA, the CDR3 is TGTGCCAGCAGTCCGGGGACCGATTACACCTTC. Its protein product is CASSPGTDYTF.

This clonotype was seen more than once but under ten times. This chain connects TRBV27 to TRBJ1-2; D call uncertain. The V gene lost 3 bases and the J gene lost 1 base, with 6 bases spanning the gap. The CDR3 totals 13 residues. Looked up from germline, CDR1 is MNHEY and CDR2 is SMNVEV (reference sequence). The CDR3 sequence: CASSFQNNYGYTF. The CDR3 coding sequence is TGTGCCAGCAGTTTCCAGAATAACTATGGCTACACCTTC.

This chain links TRBV5-1 with TRBJ2-5; D is uncertain. Germline V gives CDR1 SGHRS, CDR2 YFSETQ. This CDR3 is 14 amino acids long. Trimming shortened V by 0 bases and J by 5 bases, and 11 bases separated the two germline ends. This CDR3 is CASSLEIARETQYF. The CDR3 DNA is TGCGCCAGCAGCTTGGAGATTGCCCGGGAGACCCAGTACTTC.

This clonotype occurred a few times. The CDR3: CASSFITGTGPSPLHF. The DNA of the CDR3 is TGTGCCAGCAGCTTTATTACCGGGACAGGTCCTTCACCCCTCCACTTT. The V call is TRBV27, the J call TRBJ1-6, with 8 bases aligning to TRBD1. This CDR3 spans 16 amino acids. V gave up 6 bases and J gave up 9 bases; unmatched junction bases: 13. Looked up from germline, CDR1 is MNHEY and CDR2 is SMNVEV (reference sequence).

This clonotype was observed at least ten times. The gene calls are TRBV10-3 and TRBJ2-2; a weak D match, TRBD2 (5 bases). This CDR3 spans 13 amino acids. In germline, CDR1 is ENHRY, CDR2 SYGVKD. Trimming pared 5 bases from V and 7 bases from J, leaving 11 bases between. DNA for the CDR3: TGTGCCATCAGTAGGGAGCAGTTCGGGGAGCTGTTTTTT. Translation gives CAISREQFGELFF.

DNA of the CDR3: TGTGCCAGCAGGATACAGGGTCGTGGGGAGCTGTTTTTT. It translates to CASRIQGRGELFF. The chain carries TRBV6-1 and TRBJ2-2; possibly TRBD1 for D (6 bases). CDR1 and CDR2 from the germline V gene are MNHNS and SASEGT. Trimming took off 6 bases at V and 8 bases at J, with 13 bases between the two ends. This CDR3 has 13 residues.

This clonotype was observed at least ten times. This CDR3 reads CASSGKGNQPQHF. The CDR3 nucleotides are TGTGCCAGCAGTGGGAAAGGAAATCAGCCCCAGCATTTT. The rearrangement joins TRBV2 to TRBJ1-5; D remains ambiguous. Germline V CDR1 and CDR2: SNHLY, FYNNEI. The CDR3 runs to 13 residues. V lost 4 bases and J lost 4, with 8 bases in between.

This sequence joins TRBV6-2 or TRBV6-3 and TRBJ2-7; D tentatively fits TRBD1 or TRBD2 (5 bases each). This CDR3 spans 15 amino acids. V dropped 4 bases and J dropped 3 bases, with 16 bases sitting between them. The germline CDR1 and CDR2 sequences are MNHEY and SVGEGT. The CDR3 loop is CASSSGGVSNYEQYF. CDR3 nucleotides: TGTGCCAGCAGTTCTGGGGGTGTCTCCAACTACGAGCAGTACTTC.

The V call is TRBV15, the J call TRBJ2-1; TRBD1 matches 7 bases. V gave up 2 bases and J gave up 5 bases; unmatched junction bases: 6. There are 15 residues in the CDR3. Germline CDR1 reads LNHNV; CDR2 reads YYDKDF (reference sequence). For the CDR3, the DNA is TGTGCCACCAGCAGAATGTCACAGGGGAACAATGAGCAGTTCTTC. Its translation is CATSRMSQGNNEQFF.